This TCR beta chain was observed in a study of CD8 T cells in Susac syndrome. Per germline, CDR1 SGHRS and CDR2 YFSETQ. V was clipped by 0 bases and J by 7 bases, with 11 bases between them. The CDR3 length is 14 residues. The RNA input was roughly 0.45 to 1 ug, and it was reverse transcribed with random hexamers. With immunoSEQ multiplex PCR, TCR beta CDR3 was amplified across 54 Vbeta and 13 Jbeta. TCRdb re-called the immunoSEQ multiplex PCR reads through MiXCR, storing one row per CDR3 protein. The sample contains approximately 160,000 distinct CDR3 sequences, approximately 93% of which appear only once. CD8+ and CD4+ T cells from blood underwent TCR beta sequencing, which was carried out in a high-throughput format.

V usage is TRBV5-1 and J usage is TRBJ2-1; the D call may be TRBD1 or TRBD2 (5 bases each). The receptor's source is a human donor with multiple sclerosis. Sequencing was performed on CD4+ T cells from PBMCs. The CDR3 loop is CASSLGGTLNEQFF. In DNA form, the CDR3 reads TGCGCCAGCAGCTTGGGAGGGACCCTAAATGAGCAGTTCTTC.